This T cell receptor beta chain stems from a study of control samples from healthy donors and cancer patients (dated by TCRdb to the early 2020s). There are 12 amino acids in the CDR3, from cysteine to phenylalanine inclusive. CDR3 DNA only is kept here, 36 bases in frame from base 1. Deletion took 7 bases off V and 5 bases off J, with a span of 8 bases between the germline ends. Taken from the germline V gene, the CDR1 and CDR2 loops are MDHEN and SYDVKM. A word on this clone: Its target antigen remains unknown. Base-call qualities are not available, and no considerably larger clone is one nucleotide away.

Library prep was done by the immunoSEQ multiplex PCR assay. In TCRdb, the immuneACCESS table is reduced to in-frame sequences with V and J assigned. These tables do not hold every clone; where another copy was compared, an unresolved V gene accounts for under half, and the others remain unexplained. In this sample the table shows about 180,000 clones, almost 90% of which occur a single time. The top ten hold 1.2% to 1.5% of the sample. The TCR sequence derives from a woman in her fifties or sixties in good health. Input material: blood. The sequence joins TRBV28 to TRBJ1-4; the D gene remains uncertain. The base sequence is TGTGCCAGCAACTTTGTAAATGAAAAACTGTTTTTT. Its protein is CASNFVNEKLFF.